This entry lists 8 T cell receptor beta chains sequenced from one sample in a study of blood T cell repertoires in COVID-19. The method was immunoSEQ multiplex PCR; TCRdb's version includes in-frame clones alone and lacks a portion of them. Among around 150,000 clones listed, approximately 86% were seen once. The material sequenced was peripheral blood. These receptor sequences come from a man between 70 and 80 years old with acute or convalescent COVID-19.

This clone has just a few counts. This chain links TRBV7-2 with TRBJ2-7; 7 nucleotides align to TRBD1. V was pared by 1 base and J by 1 base, with 4 bases of the junction left unmatched. The CDR3 loop spans 15 amino acids. Looked up from germline, CDR1 is SGHTA and CDR2 is FQGNSA. CDR3 sequence reads: CASSLEGQRSYEQYF. In DNA form, the CDR3 reads TGTGCCAGCAGCTTAGAGGGACAGAGGTCCTACGAGCAGTACTTC. Together with reference TRBV7-2 and TRBJ2-7, the CDR3 gives the full variable domain: GAGVSQSPSNKVTEKGKDVELRCDPISGHTALYWYRQSLGQGLEFLIYFQGNSAPDKSGLPSDRFSAERTGGSVSTLTIQRTQQEDSAVYLCASSLEGQRSYEQYFGPGTRLTVT.

The rearrangement uses TRBV7-6 and TRBJ2-1; 10 bases fit TRBD2. V dropped 0 bases and J dropped 3; count of bases not matched to a gene: 2. In germline, CDR1 is SGHVS, CDR2 FNYEAQ. This CDR3 is built from 16 residues. The CDR3 is CASSLALAGVYNEQFF. The CDR3, as DNA: TGTGCCAGCAGCTTAGCGCTAGCGGGAGTCTACAATGAGCAGTTCTTC.

The rearrangement uses TRBV7-5 and TRBJ2-3; the table's D call of TRBD1 was not tested on the DNA. TRBV7-5 is reported as a pseudogene. This CDR3 comprises 15 residues. CDR3 sequence: CARSVGQADTDTQYF. The CDR3 nucleotides read TGTGCCAGAAGCGTGGGACAGGCCGACACAGATACGCAGTATTTT.

CDR3 loop: CASSSPPGGGDYEQYF. The CDR3 bases are TGTGCCAGCAGTTCCCCGCCGGGAGGGGGGGATTACGAGCAGTACTTC. The rearrangement links TRBV27 to TRBJ2-7, with 8 bases matching TRBD2. The CDR3 length is 16 residues. The germline gives CDR1 MNHEY, CDR2 SMNVEV (reference sequence). J gave up 4 bases and V 4 bases, and 12 bases lay outside the gene matches.

This chain connects TRBV29-1 to TRBJ1-2; 8 positions agree with TRBD1. V dropped 7 bases and J dropped 4; count of bases not matched to a gene: 14. The CDR3 is 15 amino acids. Germline V gene data show CDR1 as SQVTM and CDR2 as ANQGSEA. The CDR3 DNA reads as TGCAGCGCCCGCTCCAGGGGGCTGTGGGGCTATGGCTACACCTTC. Translation: CSARSRGLWGYGYTF.

CDR3 sequence reads: CASSSPVTSPLEQYF. In nucleotides, the CDR3 is TGTGCCAGCAGCTCCCCCGTGACTTCCCCCTTGGAGCAGTACTTC. The gene calls are TRBV7-2 and TRBJ2-7; D is undetermined. V lost 4 bases to trimming and J lost 7 bases, with 20 bases between them. The V gene's germline CDR1 is SGHTA and CDR2 FQGNSA. There are 15 residues in the CDR3.

This rearrangement joins TRBV7-2 to TRBJ2-1; no clear D gene. With 6 bases removed from V and 0 bases from J, the gap between germline ends came to 12 bases. Germline CDR1 reads SGHTA; CDR2 reads FQGNSA. The CDR3 length is 15 residues. The CDR3 spells CASRSGHPSYNEQFF. The DNA for the CDR3 is TGTGCCAGCAGATCAGGTCATCCCTCCTACAATGAGCAGTTCTTC.

The J gene is TRBJ2-3, the V gene TRBV9; TRBD2 agrees at 7 bases. In germline, CDR1 is SGDLS, CDR2 YYNGEE. Unmatched junction bases numbered 8, after V lost 4 bases and J lost 3 bases. This CDR3 spans 15 amino acids. The CDR3 is CASSLGGSGTDTQYF. CDR3 in DNA: TGTGCCAGCAGCTTGGGGGGGAGTGGGACAGATACGCAGTATTTT.